These 30 T cell receptor beta chains were all obtained from the same sample, sequenced in a study of spatial heterogeneity in lung cancer. As to time point: sample taken at primary tumor resection. Unsorted whole RNA samples from tumor, nontumor lung or frozen PBMC were sequenced. MiXCR, applied by TCRdb to the 5' RACE reads, yields one record per CDR3 protein. Of approximately 92,000 distinct CDR3 sequences listed, less than 15% were seen once; the top ten hold about two fifths. Here the sequenced sample was PBMCs, taken at surgery. The receptors shown here come from a male donor with early-stage non-small cell lung cancer.

V usage is TRBV7-2 and J usage is TRBJ1-6; no firm D call. Germline V lookup: CDR1 SGHTA, CDR2 FQGNSA. The CDR3 has 14 amino acids. Trimming removed 2 bases at V and 7 bases at J, with 9 bases between. The CDR3 DNA is TGTGCCAGCAGCTTACCCGGCAGGAATTCACCCCTCCACTTT. Its translation is CASSLPGRNSPLHF.

In this sample, this clonotype turned up many times. This chain links TRBV4-3 with TRBJ1-2; no definite D call. Germline values: CDR1 LGHNA, CDR2 YSLEER. V was trimmed by 0 bases and J by 4 bases, leaving 9 bases between them. The CDR3 length is 14 residues. The CDR3 protein is CASSQDTGGYGYTF. CDR3 nucleotide sequence: TGCGCCAGCAGCCAAGATACGGGAGGCTATGGCTACACCTTC.

The chain has TRBV7-6 and TRBJ1-6; 8 positions agree with TRBD1. V shed 5 bases, J shed 9 bases, and the junction held 9 bases outside the gene matches. In germline, CDR1 is SGHVS, CDR2 FNYEAQ. This CDR3 contains 15 residues. The CDR3 is CASSHPDRESSPLHF. CDR3 coding DNA: TGTGCCAGCAGCCATCCGGACAGGGAAAGTTCACCCCTCCACTTT.

The rearrangement joins TRBV7-9 to TRBJ1-6; D gene uncertain. Germline-derived CDR1 and CDR2 are SEHNR and FQNEAQ (reference sequence). This CDR3 has 13 amino acids. The V end was cut by 8 bases, the J end by 10 bases, with 15 bases between. The CDR3 region has the DNA TGTGCCAGCGGGGTTTCTACCGCCTCACCCCTCCACTTT. As protein: CASGVSTASPLHF. Based on the CDR3 plus reference TRBV7-9 and TRBJ1-6, the full variable domain is DTGVSQNPRHKITKRGQNVTFRCDPISEHNRLYWYRQTLGQGPEFLTYFQNEAQLEKSRLLSDRFSAERPKGSFSTLEIQRTEQGDSAMYLCASGVSTASPLHFGNGTRLTVT.

V usage is TRBV28 and J usage is TRBJ2-1; 9 nucleotides match TRBD1. In germline, CDR1 is MDHEN, CDR2 SYDVKM. This CDR3 spans 13 amino acids. This CDR3 is CAITPDRGNEQFF. CDR3 nucleotides: TGTGCTATCACCCCGGACAGGGGTAATGAGCAGTTCTTC.

This clonotype has a handful of counts. This chain uses TRBV6-5 with TRBJ2-1; weak D call: TRBD2 (5 bases). CDR1 MNHEY and CDR2 SVGAGI come from the germline V gene. There are 11 residues in the CDR3. V was shortened by 6 bases and J by 8 bases, with 8 bases between the two germline ends. CDR3 in DNA: TGTGCCAGCAGAGAGAGGGATGAGCAGTTCTTC. Protein product: CASRERDEQFF.

In this sample, this clonotype turned up many times. This rearrangement joins TRBV5-1 to TRBJ2-7; 10 bases are a match to TRBD1. Trimming removed 4 bases from V and 3 bases from J; junction bases left unmatched: 10. Germline CDR1 reads SGHRS; CDR2 reads YFSETQ. The CDR3 loop spans 16 amino acids. CDR3 coding DNA: TGCGCCAGCAGCCCGGGACAGGGGACGACAATCTACGAGCAGTACTTC. Translated: CASSPGQGTTIYEQYF.

In its sample, this clonotype was seen many times. The V call is TRBV30, the J call TRBJ2-5; D gene uncertain. The CDR3 loop spans 12 amino acids. Trimming pared 2 bases from V and 1 base from J, leaving 5 bases between. Germline CDR1 GTSNPN, CDR2 SVGIG (reference sequence). CDR3 sequence: CAWSLSQETQYF. The CDR3 DNA reads as TGTGCCTGGAGTCTTAGCCAAGAGACCCAGTACTTC. The whole variable domain, remainder taken from reference TRBV30 and TRBJ2-5, is SQTIHQWPATLVQPVGSPLSLECTVEGTSNPNLYWYRQAAGRGLQLLFYSVGIGQISSEVPQNLSASRPQDRQFILSSKKLLLSDSGFYLCAWSLSQETQYFGPGTRLLVL.

The chain carries TRBV6-2 or TRBV6-3 and TRBJ1-5, with D possibly being TRBD1 (5 bases). Trimming removed 2 bases at V and 0 bases at J, with 8 bases between. Germline lookup yields CDR1 MNHEY and CDR2 SVGEGT. There are 15 residues in the CDR3. This chain's CDR3 is CASSYHDSSNQPQHF. The CDR3 DNA is TGTGCCAGCAGTTACCACGACAGTAGCAATCAGCCCCAGCATTTT.

Only a few counts were recorded for this clonotype. V and J are TRBV6-5 and TRBJ2-7, with a possible D match to TRBD1 (9 bases). CDR1 and CDR2 from the germline V gene are MNHEY and SVGAGI. This CDR3 has 18 residues. Trimming shortened V by 0 bases and J by 3 bases, and 21 bases separated the two germline ends. CDR3 sequence reads: CASSYSISGTGYYYEQYF. The CDR3 nucleotides read TGTGCCAGCAGTTACTCCATTAGCGGGACAGGGTATTACTACGAGCAGTACTTC.

The chain couples TRBV7-2 to TRBJ2-1; 10 nucleotides match TRBD2. V trimming: 5 bases; J trimming: 9 bases; junction bases outside the gene matches: 10. Looked up from germline, CDR1 is SGHTA and CDR2 is FQGNSA. The CDR3 sequence is 15 residues long. CDR3 bases: TGTGCCAGCAGCCGAGAGACTAGCGGGTGGGGTGAGCAGTTCTTC. Its protein is CASSRETSGWGEQFF.

The genes are TRBV4-1 and TRBJ2-5; a weak D match, TRBD2 (5 bases). The CDR3 length is 14 residues. CDR1 and CDR2 from the germline V gene are MGHRA and YSYEKL. Between the trimmed V and J ends, which lost 0 bases and 7 bases, there was a span of 12 bases. Here the CDR3 reads CASSQDRTPRTQYF. The CDR3 DNA sequence: TGCGCCAGCAGCCAAGATCGGACTCCGAGGACCCAGTACTTC.

The CDR3 region is CASSSILTGIYAEKLFF. The CDR3 DNA is TGTGCCAGCAGCTCCATCCTAACAGGGATATATGCTGAAAAACTGTTTTTT. The gene calls are TRBV28 and TRBJ1-4; possibly TRBD1 for D (6 bases). The germline V gene has CDR1 MDHEN and CDR2 SYDVKM. V was clipped by 6 bases and J by 7 bases, with 24 bases between them. The CDR3 has 17 amino acids. Combining the CDR3 with reference TRBV28 and TRBJ1-4 gives the whole variable domain DVKVTQSSRYLVKRTGEKVFLECVQDMDHENMFWYRQDPGLGLRLIYFSYDVKMKEKGDIPEGYSVSREKKERFSLILESASTNQTSMYLCASSSILTGIYAEKLFFGSGTQLSVL.

This clonotype came up a few times. This chain uses TRBV3-1 with TRBJ2-1; 8 bases agree with TRBD1. Looked up from germline, CDR1 is LGHDT and CDR2 is YNNKEL (reference sequence). This CDR3 spans 17 amino acids. After removal of 6 bases from V and 5 bases from J, the junction contained 15 bases not matched to a gene. The CDR3 DNA is TGTGCCAGCAGGGCGAACCGAGGACAGGGAGGCGACAATGAGCAGTTCTTC. Translated, it gives CASRANRGQGGDNEQFF.

The chain combines TRBV29-1 with TRBJ2-7; D possibly corresponds to TRBD1 (5 bases). The CDR3 consists of 13 residues. From germline, CDR1 is SQVTM and CDR2 ANQGSEA. Trimming removed 6 bases at V and 1 base at J, with 13 bases between. The CDR3 here is CSVGLTASYEQYF. CDR3 sequence (DNA): TGCAGCGTGGGGTTGACAGCTTCCTACGAGCAGTACTTC.

The chain combines TRBV19 with TRBJ2-3; 12 positions agree with TRBD2. The V segment lost 6 bases and the J segment 5 bases; nucleotides outside the gene matches: 6. CDR3 size: 15 residues. Germline V gene data show CDR1 as LNHDA and CDR2 as SQIVND (reference sequence). CDR3: CASSRLAGVGDTQYF. In nucleotides, the CDR3 is TGTGCCAGTAGCCGACTAGCGGGAGTGGGAGATACGCAGTATTTT.

This clonotype was counted between two and nine times. This chain connects TRBV28 to TRBJ1-2, with D possibly matching TRBD1 (6 bases). The germline V and J ends were trimmed by 6 bases and 7 bases, with 18 bases remaining between them. CDR1 is MDHEN and CDR2 is SYDVKM in the germline V gene. The length of the CDR3 is 14 residues. The CDR3 DNA is TGTGCCAGCAGCCCCCGGTTGGGGGCCAGTGGCTACACCTTC. Its protein product is CASSPRLGASGYTF.

This clonotype was recorded at least ten times. V is TRBV29-1 and J is TRBJ1-1; maybe TRBD1 (5 bases). V gave up 3 bases and J gave up 1 base, with 9 bases separating them. Germline loops: CDR1 SQVTM, CDR2 ANQGSEA. This CDR3 contains 13 residues. The CDR3 bases are TGCAGCGTTGACCGACAGAGGAACACTGAAGCTTTCTTT. Protein: CSVDRQRNTEAFF.

This clonotype was detected only a few times. The chain combines TRBV7-3 with TRBJ2-1; 7 nucleotides align to TRBD1. The CDR3 length is 16 residues. V gave up 5 bases and J gave up 7 bases; unmatched junction bases: 14. Germline V CDR1 and CDR2: SGHTA, FQGTGA. The CDR3 here is CASSPGRGRRGNEQFF. The CDR3 nucleotides are TGTGCCAGCAGCCCGGGCAGGGGGAGAAGAGGGAATGAGCAGTTCTTC.

The chain is built from TRBV10-3 and TRBJ2-2, with 10 bases identical to TRBD1. The trim removed 3 bases at V and 6 bases at J, leaving 10 bases unmatched. Germline V gives CDR1 ENHRY, CDR2 SYGVKD. The CDR3 has 17 residues. CDR3 amino acids: CAISDHDRGREPGELFF. DNA of the CDR3: TGTGCCATCAGTGACCACGACAGGGGGCGCGAGCCCGGGGAGCTGTTTTTT.

V is TRBV7-2 and J is TRBJ1-5; possibly TRBD1 for D (5 bases). This CDR3 is 14 amino acids long. Looked up from germline, CDR1 is SGHTA and CDR2 is FQGNSA. Trimming pared 5 bases from V and 7 bases from J, leaving 15 bases between. For the CDR3, the DNA is TGTGCCAGCAGCGCCCGTTCAGGGAACCAGCCCCAGCATTTT. Protein product: CASSARSGNQPQHF.

This clonotype came up a few times. V usage is TRBV20-1 and J usage is TRBJ1-1; TRBD1 is a possible D gene (6 bases). Trimming cost V 1 base and J 1 base, with 7 bases left between them. CDR1 is DFQATT, CDR2 SNEGSKA, per germline (reference sequence). This CDR3 has 13 residues. The CDR3 coding sequence is TGCAGTGCTAGAGGCAGGGGGAACACTGAAGCTTTCTTT. Protein: CSARGRGNTEAFF.

The rearrangement joins TRBV19 to TRBJ2-7, with 7 bases fitting TRBD2. J lost 0 bases, V lost 3 bases, and 5 bases had no gene match. The CDR3 loop spans 15 amino acids. Germline loops: CDR1 LNHDA, CDR2 SQIVND (reference sequence). The CDR3 DNA reads TGTGCCAGTAGTATTAGAACGGGAGGCTCCTACGAGCAGTACTTC. It encodes CASSIRTGGSYEQYF.

The J gene is TRBJ2-5, the V gene TRBV7-9, with D possibly TRBD2 on 6 matching bases. CDR3 length: 12 amino acids. Germline assignment: CDR1 SEHNR and CDR2 FQNEAQ (reference sequence). V was shortened by 7 bases and J by 2 bases, with 8 bases between the two germline ends. The CDR3 here is CASTEGQETQYF. Written as DNA, the CDR3 is TGTGCCAGCACGGAGGGACAAGAGACCCAGTACTTC.

This clonotype has at least ten counts. J is TRBJ2-4 and V is TRBV12-3 or TRBV12-4; 7 bases fit TRBD2. The CDR3 runs 14 residues. V lost 5 bases and J lost 2; bases outside the gene matches: 3. CDR3 protein: CASSLGGTKNIQYF. In nucleotides, the CDR3 is TGTGCCAGCAGTCTCGGGGGGACCAAAAACATTCAGTACTTC.

This rearrangement joins TRBV29-1 to TRBJ2-5; D perhaps matches TRBD1 (6 bases). Germline V gene data show CDR1 as SQVTM and CDR2 as ANQGSEA. V lost 6 bases to trimming and J lost 4 bases, with 18 bases between them. The length of the CDR3 is 14 residues. The CDR3 nucleotides are TGCAGCGTAGCCCCGACAGGCAGTCTAGAGACCCAGTACTTC. It specifies CSVAPTGSLETQYF.

This clonotype was seen only a few times. The chain couples TRBV4-1 to TRBJ2-1; weak D call: TRBD2 (5 bases). In germline, CDR1 is MGHRA, CDR2 YSYEKL. CDR3 size: 15 residues. The V end was cut by 0 bases, the J end by 4 bases, with 10 bases between. This chain's CDR3 is CASSQEGVPYNEQFF. CDR3 nucleotides: TGCGCCAGCAGCCAAGAGGGAGTCCCTTACAATGAGCAGTTCTTC.

In this sample, this clonotype turned up a few times. The gene calls are TRBV21-1 and TRBJ2-5. TRBV21-1 is deemed a pseudogene. This CDR3 has 16 residues. Here the CDR3 DNA reads TGTGCCAGCAGCAAAGTTGAGAAGGCTTTACAAGAGACCCAGTACTTC. Translation gives CASSKVEKALQETQYF.

J is TRBJ1-1 and V is TRBV18, with TRBD1 matching over 7 bases. The CDR3 runs to 14 residues. V trimming: 4 bases; J trimming: 1 base; junction bases outside the gene matches: 3. Germline V gene sequence: CDR1 KGHSH, CDR2 LQKENI. The CDR3 sequence is CASSRDSKNTEAFF. In DNA form, the CDR3 reads TGTGCCAGCTCACGGGACAGCAAGAACACTGAAGCTTTCTTT.

This clonotype showed up just a few times. The CDR3 here is CASTVGEKGNQPQHF. CDR3 coding DNA: TGTGCCAGCACCGTTGGGGAAAAGGGCAATCAGCCCCAGCATTTT. The chain combines TRBV5-6 with TRBJ1-5; no clear D. This CDR3 contains 15 residues. Trimming removed 6 bases from V and 2 bases from J, with 15 bases in between. The germline CDR1 and CDR2 sequences are SGHDT and YYEEEE.